This T cell receptor beta chain came from a study of T cell responses to AZD1222 COVID-19 vaccine. Overall study findings and caveats: Breadth and depth of Spike-specific TCRs rose after two AZD1222 doses. Mostly white British, mostly female donors; authors suggested clonal diversity may be underestimated. The study identified only 6 or 7 AZD1222 recipients as seropositive at baseline.

The CDR3 contains 15 residues. The germline V gene has CDR1 SGHTA and CDR2 FQGTGA. Trimming took off 1 base at V and 0 bases at J, with 10 bases between the two ends. Sequencing was performed with immunoSEQ multiplex PCR; in TCRdb, only in-frame clones are kept and a portion is missing. The sample yields some 140,000 clones, 75% to 95% seen once. Note on this clone: What it recognizes is unknown.

The receptor comes from an adult in good health. This chain links TRBV7-3 with TRBJ2-7; D unresolved. The sample consisted of peripheral blood, taken on day 0 of AZD1222 vaccination. The CDR3 loop reads CASSLNAGLSYEQYF. The CDR3 DNA reads as TGTGCCAGCAGCTTAAACGCAGGTCTCTCCTACGAGCAGTACTTC.